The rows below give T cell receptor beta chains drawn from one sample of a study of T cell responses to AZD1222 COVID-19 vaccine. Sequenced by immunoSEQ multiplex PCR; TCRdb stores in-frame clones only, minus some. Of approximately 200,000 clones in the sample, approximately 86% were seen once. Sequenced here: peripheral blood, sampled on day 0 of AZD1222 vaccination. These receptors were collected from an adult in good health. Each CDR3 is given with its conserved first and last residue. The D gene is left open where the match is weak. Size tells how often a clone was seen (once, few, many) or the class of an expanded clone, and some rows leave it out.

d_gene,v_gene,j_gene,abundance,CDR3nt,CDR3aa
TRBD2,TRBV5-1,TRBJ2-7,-,TGCGCCAGCAGCCCGGGACTAGCGGGGGTAGGCGACGAGCAGTACTTC,CASSPGLAGVGDEQYF
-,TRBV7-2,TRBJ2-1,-,TGTGCCAGCAGCTGGAGTGGACAGTTCCAAAGTGAGCAGTTCTTC,CASSWSGQFQSEQFF
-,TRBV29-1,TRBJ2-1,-,TGCAGCGTCGGATCCCCATACTTAGATGAGCAGTTCTTC,CSVGSPYLDEQFF
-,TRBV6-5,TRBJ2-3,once,TGTGCCAGCGGGGACTTACCCACAGATACGCAGTATTTT,CASGDLPTDTQYF
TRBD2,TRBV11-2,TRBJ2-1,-,TGTGCCAGCAGCTTAGTATCGCCGGGACTAGCGCCGGAGCAGTTCTTC,CASSLVSPGLAPEQFF
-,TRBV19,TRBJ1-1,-,TGTGCCAGTAGTATAGGCGCGACGGTGAACACTGAAGCTTTCTTT,CASSIGATVNTEAFF
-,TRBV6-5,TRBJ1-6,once,TGTGCCAGCACCTCAGACCCGGGGGGTTCACCCCTCCACTTT,CASTSDPGGSPLHF
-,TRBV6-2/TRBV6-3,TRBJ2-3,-,TGTGCCAGCAGTTACTCGATGAACCAGGGGGGACGGACCGGAGATACGCAGTATTTT,CASSYSMNQGGRTGDTQYF
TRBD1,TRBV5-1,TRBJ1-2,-,TGCGCCAGCAGCTTGCCAGGGGGCCGTAGGGGACTCTATGGCTACACCTTC,CASSLPGGRRGLYGYTF
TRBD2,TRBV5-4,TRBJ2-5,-,TGTGCCAGCAGCTTGGACCTAGCGGGGGGCCAGGGAGAGACCCAGTACTTC,CASSLDLAGGQGETQYF
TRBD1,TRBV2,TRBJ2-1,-,TGTGCCAGCAGTGAAGTAGGGACAGGGATAAATGAGCAGTTCTTC,CASSEVGTGINEQFF
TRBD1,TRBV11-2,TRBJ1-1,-,TGTGCCAGCAGCACCGGGACAGGGGATTCGGTCACTGAAGCTTTCTTT,CASSTGTGDSVTEAFF
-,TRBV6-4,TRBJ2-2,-,TGTGCCAGCTCAGAAGATAGTCACATCGGGGAGCTGTTTTTT,CASSEDSHIGELFF
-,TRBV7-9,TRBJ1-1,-,TGTGCCAGCAGCTCAGGGACCCTGGGGGTTCATGAAGCTTTCTTT,CASSSGTLGVHEAFF
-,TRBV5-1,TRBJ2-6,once,TGCGCCAGCAGCTTGGGGCCGAGATCGTCTCCTGGGGCCAACGTCCTGACTTTC,CASSLGPRSSPGANVLTF
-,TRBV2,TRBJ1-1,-,TGTGCCAGCAGTCCAATTCGGAACACTGAAGCTTTCTTT,CASSPIRNTEAFF
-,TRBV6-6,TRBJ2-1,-,TGTGCCAGCAGTTACTCGTACGGGAACCCAACCCATGAGCAGTTCTTC,CASSYSYGNPTHEQFF
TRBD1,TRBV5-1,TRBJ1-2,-,TGCGCCAGCAGCGGACAGGGGAATGGCTACACCTTC,CASSGQGNGYTF
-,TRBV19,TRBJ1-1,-,TGTGCCAGTAGTATTTCCAGCGGCACTGAAGCTTTCTTT,CASSISSGTEAFF
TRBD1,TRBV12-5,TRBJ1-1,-,TGTGCTAGTGGTTCGACAGGGGTCGCTGAAGCTTTCTTT,CASGSTGVAEAFF
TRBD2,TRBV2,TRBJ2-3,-,TGTGCCAGCTCCGTGGCGGGGGGCACAGATACGCAGTATTTT,CASSVAGGTDTQYF
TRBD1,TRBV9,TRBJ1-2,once,TGTGCCAGCAGCAAGGGACAGGACTATGGCTACACCTTC,CASSKGQDYGYTF
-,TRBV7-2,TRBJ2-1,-,TGTGCCAGCAGCTTAAGTTCCGGGTCCAAGGGTCGTGAGCAGTTCTTC,CASSLSSGSKGREQFF
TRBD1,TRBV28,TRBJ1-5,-,TGTGCCAGCAGTCCGAATGACAGGGGTAGCAATCAGCCCCAGCATTTT,CASSPNDRGSNQPQHF
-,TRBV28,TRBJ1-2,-,TGTGCCAGCAGTTTTCCATCGACTTCTGATACAACTCATGGCTACACCTTC,CASSFPSTSDTTHGYTF
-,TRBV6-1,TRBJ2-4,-,TGTGCCAGCAGTGAAGTAGTTGGCTGGGAGAGACTGGCGAGGGGGTCCAAAAACATTCAGTACTTC,CASSEVVGWERLARGSKNIQYF
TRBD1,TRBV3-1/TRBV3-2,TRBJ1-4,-,TGTGCCAGCAGCCCAAGGGACAGACAGGAAGATAAACTGTTTTTT,CASSPRDRQEDKLFF
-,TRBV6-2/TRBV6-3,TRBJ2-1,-,TGTGCCAGCAGCCCACTTCCGTACAATGAGCAGTTCTTC,CASSPLPYNEQFF
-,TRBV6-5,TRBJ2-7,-,TGTGCCAGCAGGGGTTACGCAGGGGCCGAGCAGTACTTC,CASRGYAGAEQYF
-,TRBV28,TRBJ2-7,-,TGTGCCAGCAGTTCCACCGCAAAGGGAGGAGGGTACGAGCAGTACTTC,CASSSTAKGGGYEQYF
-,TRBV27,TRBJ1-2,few,TGTGCCAGCAGCGAAGGAGGGAAGGGTGGTGGCTACACCTTC,CASSEGGKGGGYTF
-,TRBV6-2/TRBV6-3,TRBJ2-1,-,TGTGCCAGCAGTTTCACCGGGCCAACCTACAATGAGCAGTTCTTC,CASSFTGPTYNEQFF
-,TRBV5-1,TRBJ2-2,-,TGCGCCAGCAGTGTAGGTCAGGGCCCCGGGGAGCTGTTTTTT,CASSVGQGPGELFF
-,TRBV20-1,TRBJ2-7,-,TGCAGTGCGAGAACTGGTTACGAGCAGTACTTC,CSARTGYEQYF
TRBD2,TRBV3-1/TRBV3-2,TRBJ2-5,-,TGTGCCAGCAGCCAGGCTGGGACTAGTGAGACCCAGTACTTC,CASSQAGTSETQYF
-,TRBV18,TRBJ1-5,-,TGTGCCAGCTCACCAGGGAACCCTAGCAATCAGCCCCAGCATTTT,CASSPGNPSNQPQHF
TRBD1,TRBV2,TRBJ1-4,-,TGTGCCAGCGGCAGACAGGGACATAATGAAAAACTGTTTTTT,CASGRQGHNEKLFF
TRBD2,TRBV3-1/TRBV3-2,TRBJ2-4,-,TGTGCCAGCAGCCAAGTAGGTAGCGGGGGGCCCTGGGGAAACATTCAGTACTTC,CASSQVGSGGPWGNIQYF
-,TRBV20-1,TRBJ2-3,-,TGCAGTGCTGCGGCAGATACGCAGTATTTT,CSAAADTQYF
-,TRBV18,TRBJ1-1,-,TGTGCCAGCTCACCCAGGACCGATAACACTGAAGCTTTCTTT,CASSPRTDNTEAFF
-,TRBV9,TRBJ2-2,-,TGTGCCAGCAGCGAGGGACATAGAAACACCGGGGAGCTGTTTTTT,CASSEGHRNTGELFF
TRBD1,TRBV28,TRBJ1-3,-,TGTGCCAGCAGCACAGGGGTAACTGGAAACACCATATATTTT,CASSTGVTGNTIYF
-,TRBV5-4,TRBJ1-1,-,TGTGCCAGCAGCTTGGGGGGCGGGGGACTCGAAGCTTTCTTT,CASSLGGGGLEAFF
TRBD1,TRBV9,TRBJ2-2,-,TGTGCCAGCAGCGTCACACAGGGGACCGGGGAGCTGTTTTTT,CASSVTQGTGELFF
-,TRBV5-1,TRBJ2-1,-,TGCGCCAGCAAGGAGGTATACAATGAGCAGTTCTTC,CASKEVYNEQFF
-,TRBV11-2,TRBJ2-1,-,TGTGCCAGCAGCTTAAATGGGGTACGTGAGCAGTTCTTC,CASSLNGVREQFF